This TCR beta chain was found in a study of T cells after yellow fever vaccination. Study results and limitations: The CD4 compartment and the CD8 compartment contained a small share of clonotypes in common. The secondary response was weaker but peaked faster, day 5 versus 15. Boosting was followed by the reappearance of most primary-vaccination clones (approximately 97% CD4, 70% to 90% CD8).

5'RACE template switching added a universal primer site and UMIs to TCR cDNA. TCRdb itself ran the 5' RACE reads through MiXCR, one entry per CDR3 protein. Of 250,000 or so distinct CDR3 sequences listed, approximately 3.8% are singletons. The length of the CDR3 is 16 residues. Losses at the gene ends were 2 bases for V and 7 bases for J; bases not matched to a gene: 10. The V gene's germline CDR1 is SNHLY and CDR2 FYNNEI. This clonotype came up many times. Its antigen is not known. The J gene is TRBJ2-2, the V gene TRBV2; 7 bases are a match to TRBD1. The sequencing used PBMCs, collected 15 days after the yellow fever booster vaccination. The TCR was taken from a man aged 18 to 30 who received the YFV17D yellow fever vaccine. In DNA form, the CDR3 reads TGTGCCAGCAGTGAATCGGGCAGGGGGTATAGCGGGGAGCTGTTTTTT. It encodes CASSESGRGYSGELFF.